This T cell receptor (beta chain) is drawn from a study of T cell repertoires in cytomegalovirus infection. Overall study context: Recently described HLA-C-restricted plus well-studied HLA-B-restricted CMV epitopes were used. Based on public TCR beta signatures, there were indications of CMV infection and of a matching HLA type. Whole-study findings and limits: Identification of carriers of CMV plus the relevant HLA was achieved through cumulative public TCR beta family frequency.

TCRdb re-called the reads with MiXCR, one entry per CDR3 protein. The sample holds some 920,000 distinct CDR3 sequences, less than 35% seen once. V was pared by 0 bases and J by 0 bases, with 11 bases of the junction left unmatched. The CDR3 runs 18 residues. Germline V gene data show CDR1 as DFQATT and CDR2 as SNEGSKA (reference sequence). Note on this clonotype: Antigen specificity is unknown.

The rearrangement joins TRBV20-1 to TRBJ2-1; 7 bases line up with TRBD1. The clonotype originates from a human donor in good health (CMV status not recorded). Some clones in this sample may be carry-over from other donors' samples. The sequencing here drew on cultured CD8+ T cells from PBMCs, taken from culture after CMV antigen stimulation. The CDR3 nucleotides are TGCAGTGCTAGAGACTCTACAGGGGTTCGAAGCTCCTACAATGAGCAGTTCTTC. Encoded protein: CSARDSTGVRSSYNEQFF.